Sequencing of this TCR beta chain was carried out in a study of cytomegalovirus exposure and HLA in healthy donors. On the study more broadly: Sequencing of 150 million to 200 million T cells in an earlier analysis found approximately 120 million unique TCR beta sequences.

Overall study results and limits: V- and J-gene trimming in TCR beta was tied to a missense DCLRE1C variant by an analysis performed later.

V dropped 6 bases and J dropped 7; count of bases not matched to a gene: 16. This CDR3 has 17 residues. Germline V CDR1 and CDR2: SGHRS, YFSETQ. The PCR was carried out with 60 Vbeta primers and 13 Jbeta primers. TCRdb's table, derived via immunoSEQ multiplex PCR, lists solely in-frame clones and lacks some. The sample holds some 200,000 clones, roughly 79% seen once. Of note for this clone: What it binds is not known.

The source material was PBMCs. This TCR was sampled from a woman in her twenties or thirties in good health and CMV-seropositive. V usage is TRBV5-1 and J usage is TRBJ2-2; 9 bases align to TRBD1. The CDR3 loop is CASIRGDREKSGGELFF. CDR3 DNA: TGCGCCAGCATAAGAGGGGACAGGGAAAAATCTGGCGGGGAGCTGTTTTTT.